The clone carrying this TCR beta chain was picked up a small number of times. The target antigen is unknown. Construction of the TCRbeta library involved unique molecular identifiers. TCRdb independently ran MiXCR on the PCR reads; one entry per CDR3 protein. The sample has about 980,000 distinct CDR3 sequences, roughly 29% seen once; the top ten hold roughly 28%. The CDR3 loop spans 15 amino acids. Germline V gene lookup returns CDR1 DFQATT and CDR2 SNEGSKA (reference sequence). With 1 base clipped from V and 6 bases from J, the junction kept 9 bases outside the gene matches. This sample is part of a study of T-cell reconstitution after alpha-beta-depleted transplantation in children. General observations from the study: There were reportedly several hundred expanded graft clones from which alpha-beta T cells came about two months after transplant.

V is TRBV20-1 and J is TRBJ2-1; the match to TRBD2 covers 7 bases. This material consisted of PBMCs, mostly from graft donor cells, taken 360 days after TCRalphabeta/CD19-depleted stem cell transplant. This receptor was identified in a boy under two years old who had a stem cell transplant for SCID, so the T cells may come from the graft donor. CDR3 loop: CSARASPREGNEQFF. CDR3 bases: TGCAGTGCTAGAGCCAGCCCCAGGGAGGGCAATGAGCAGTTCTTC.